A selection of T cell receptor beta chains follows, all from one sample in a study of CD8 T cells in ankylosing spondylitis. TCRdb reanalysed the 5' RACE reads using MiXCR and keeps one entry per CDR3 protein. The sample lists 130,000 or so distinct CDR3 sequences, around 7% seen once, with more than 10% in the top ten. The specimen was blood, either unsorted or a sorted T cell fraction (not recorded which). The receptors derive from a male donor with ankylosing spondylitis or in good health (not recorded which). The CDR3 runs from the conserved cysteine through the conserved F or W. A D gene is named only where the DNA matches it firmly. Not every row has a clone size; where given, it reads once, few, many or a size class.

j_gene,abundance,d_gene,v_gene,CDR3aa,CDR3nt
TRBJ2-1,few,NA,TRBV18,CASSPPWGEGPEQFF,TGTGCCAGCTCACCACCATGGGGCGAGGGACCCGAGCAGTTCTTC
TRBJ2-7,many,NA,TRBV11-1,CASSSIAGVGYEQYF,TGTGCCAGCAGCTCCATTGCAGGGGTCGGCTACGAGCAGTACTTC
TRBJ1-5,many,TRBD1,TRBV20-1,CSASFGKGATQPQHF,TGCAGTGCTAGTTTTGGGAAGGGGGCCACTCAGCCCCAGCATTTT
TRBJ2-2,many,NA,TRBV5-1,CASSLEDTLNTGELFF,TGCGCCAGCAGCTTGGAGGACACCCTGAACACCGGGGAGCTGTTTTTT
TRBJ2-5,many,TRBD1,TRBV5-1,CASSMGQYQETQYF,TGCGCCAGCAGCATGGGACAGTACCAAGAGACCCAGTACTTC
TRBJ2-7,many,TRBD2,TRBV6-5,CASSWSESGTSSSEQYF,TGTGCCAGCAGTTGGAGTGAGTCTGGGACTAGCTCCTCCGAGCAGTACTTC
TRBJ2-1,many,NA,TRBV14,CASSQDHYNEQFF,TGTGCCAGCAGCCAAGACCACTACAATGAGCAGTTCTTC
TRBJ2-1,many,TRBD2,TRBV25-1,CASSGRGGGLAAYNEQFF,TGTGCCAGCAGTGGCCGAGGGGGAGGACTAGCGGCTTACAATGAGCAGTTCTTC
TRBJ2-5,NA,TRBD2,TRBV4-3,CASSHRTSGHDLETQYF,TGCGCCAGCAGCCATCGGACTAGCGGACATGACTTAGAGACCCAGTACTTC
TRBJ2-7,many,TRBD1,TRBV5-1,CASCRPGQGAYEQYF,TGCGCCAGCTGCCGCCCGGGACAGGGAGCCTACGAGCAGTACTTC
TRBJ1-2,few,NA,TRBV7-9,CASSFGTGPGGYTF,TGTGCCAGCAGCTTTGGAACAGGGCCGGGTGGCTACACCTTC
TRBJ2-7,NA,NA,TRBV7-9,CASTFLGSARISDEQYF,TGTGCCAGCACCTTTTTGGGAAGCGCTAGGATCTCGGACGAGCAGTACTTC
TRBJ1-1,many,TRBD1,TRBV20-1,CSARGQGDTEAFF,TGCAGTGCTAGGGGACAGGGGGACACTGAAGCTTTCTTT
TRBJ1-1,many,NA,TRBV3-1,CASSQVTKMNTEAFF,TGTGCCAGCAGCCAAGTAACGAAGATGAACACTGAAGCTTTCTTT
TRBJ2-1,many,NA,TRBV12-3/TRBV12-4,CASSPGPLRNEQFF,TGTGCCAGCAGTCCGGGACCCCTTCGCAATGAGCAGTTCTTC
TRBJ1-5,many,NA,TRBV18,CASSPDFGYSNQPQHF,TGTGCCAGCTCACCAGACTTCGGCTATAGCAATCAGCCCCAGCATTTT
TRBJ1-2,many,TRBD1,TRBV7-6,CASSHGQGSGYTF,TGTGCCAGCAGCCACGGACAGGGATCTGGCTACACCTTC
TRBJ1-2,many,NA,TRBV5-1,CASSLKGGFDVGYTF,TGCGCCAGCAGCTTGAAGGGGGGATTCGACGTTGGCTACACCTTC
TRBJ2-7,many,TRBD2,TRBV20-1,CSARGGTSGGANYEQYF,TGCAGTGCTAGAGGAGGGACTAGCGGGGGGGCCAACTACGAGCAGTACTTC
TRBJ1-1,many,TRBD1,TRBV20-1,CSSGTGETEAFF,TGCAGTTCTGGCACAGGGGAGACTGAAGCTTTCTTT
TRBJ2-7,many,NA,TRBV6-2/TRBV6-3,CASSGTGNYEQYF,TGTGCCAGCAGTGGGACGGGGAACTACGAGCAGTACTTC
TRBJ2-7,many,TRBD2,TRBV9,CASSATTGTSGSRGVIEQYF,TGTGCCAGCAGCGCAACTACCGGGACTAGCGGGAGCAGAGGAGTGATAGAGCAGTACTTC
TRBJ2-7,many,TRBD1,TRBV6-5,CASSYSGQGSYEQYF,TGTGCCAGCAGTTACTCGGGACAGGGGAGCTACGAGCAGTACTTC
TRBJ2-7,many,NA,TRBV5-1,CASSSTLAREQYF,TGCGCCAGCAGCTCGACATTGGCACGCGAGCAGTACTTC
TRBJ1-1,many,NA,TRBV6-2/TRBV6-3,CASSYTGGRVRTEAFF,TGTGCCAGCAGTTATACTGGGGGCAGGGTGCGGACTGAAGCTTTCTTT
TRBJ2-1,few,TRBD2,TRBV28,CASTQAGDGRNEQFF,TGTGCCAGCACCCAAGCGGGAGACGGTAGGAATGAGCAGTTCTTC
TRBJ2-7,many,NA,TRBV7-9,CASSWNFGWKTAEQYF,TGTGCCAGCAGCTGGAATTTCGGCTGGAAAACGGCCGAGCAGTACTTC
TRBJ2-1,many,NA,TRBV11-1,CASSSILQGTSYNEQFF,TGTGCCAGCAGTAGTATCCTGCAAGGAACTAGCTACAATGAGCAGTTCTTC
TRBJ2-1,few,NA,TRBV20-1,CSAPGTTYNEQFF,TGCAGTGCTCCCGGGACAACCTACAATGAGCAGTTCTTC
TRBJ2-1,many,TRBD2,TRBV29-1,CSVEGTSGSVSDEQFF,TGCAGCGTTGAGGGGACTAGCGGGAGTGTTAGTGATGAGCAGTTCTTC
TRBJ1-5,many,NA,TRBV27,CASRDPGFGNQPQHF,TGTGCCAGCAGGGACCCGGGGTTCGGCAATCAGCCCCAGCATTTT
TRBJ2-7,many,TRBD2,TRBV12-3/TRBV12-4,CASSRGTTAEQYF,TGTGCCAGCAGTAGAGGGACTACAGCCGAGCAGTACTTC
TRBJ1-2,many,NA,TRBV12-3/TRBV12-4,CASSPPGSWDGYTF,TGTGCCAGCAGTCCTCCTGGGTCGTGGGATGGCTACACCTTC
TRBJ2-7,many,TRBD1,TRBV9,CASSARQGETYEQYF,TGTGCCAGCAGCGCCCGACAGGGGGAGACCTACGAGCAGTACTTC
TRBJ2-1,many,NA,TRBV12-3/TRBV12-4,CASSLPGGHSYNEQFF,TGTGCCAGCAGTTTACCCGGGGGGCATTCCTACAATGAGCAGTTCTTC
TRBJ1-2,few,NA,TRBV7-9,CASRGKPGISNYGYSF,TGTGCCAGCAGGGGGAAGCCCGGGATCTCTAACTATGGCTACTCCTTC
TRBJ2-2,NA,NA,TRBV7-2,CASSLRVVASGELFF,TGTGCCAGCAGCCTCAGGGTGGTTGCATCTGGGGAGCTGTTTTTT
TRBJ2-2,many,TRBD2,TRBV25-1,CASSHSGRASGELFF,TGTGCCAGCAGTCATAGCGGGAGGGCAAGCGGGGAGCTGTTTTTT
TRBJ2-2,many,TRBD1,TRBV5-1,CASSPGQGGSTGELFF,TGCGCCAGCAGCCCCGGACAGGGGGGATCCACCGGGGAGCTGTTTTTT
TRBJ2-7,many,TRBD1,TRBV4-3,CASSQGDSNYEQYF,TGCGCCAGCAGCCAAGGGGACAGCAACTACGAGCAGTACTTC
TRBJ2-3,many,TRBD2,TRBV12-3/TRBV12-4,CASSPDAGGSDTQYF,TGTGCCAGCAGCCCGGACGCGGGAGGTTCAGATACGCAGTATTTT
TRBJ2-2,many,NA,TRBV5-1,CASSLAAGARTGELFF,TGCGCCAGCAGCTTGGCCGCAGGGGCGCGCACCGGGGAGCTGTTTTTT
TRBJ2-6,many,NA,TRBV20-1,CSASAATSGANVLTF,TGCAGTGCTAGCGCGGCGACCTCTGGGGCCAACGTCCTGACTTTC
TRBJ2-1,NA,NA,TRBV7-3,CASSAPGAYNEQFF,TGTGCCAGCAGCGCGCCCGGGGCCTACAATGAGCAGTTCTTC
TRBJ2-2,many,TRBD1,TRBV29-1,CPCVGTGGFTGELFF,TGCCCCTGTGTCGGGACAGGGGGATTCACCGGGGAGCTGTTTTTT
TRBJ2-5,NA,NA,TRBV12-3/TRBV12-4,CASSPRQGGQETQYF,TGTGCCAGCAGTCCAAGACAGGGAGGCCAAGAGACCCAGTACTTC
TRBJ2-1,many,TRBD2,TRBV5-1,CASSVSGGASDEQFF,TGCGCCAGCAGCGTTAGCGGGGGGGCCAGCGATGAGCAGTTCTTC
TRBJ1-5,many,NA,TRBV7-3,CASGMDQPQHF,TGTGCCAGCGGGATGGACCAGCCCCAGCATTTT
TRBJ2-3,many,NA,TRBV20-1,CSARVARVSGDTQYF,TGCAGTGCTAGAGTAGCGCGGGTCAGTGGAGATACGCAGTATTTT
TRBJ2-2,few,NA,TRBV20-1,CSARVTGPGGELFF,TGCAGTGCTAGAGTCACAGGGCCCGGCGGGGAGCTGTTTTTT
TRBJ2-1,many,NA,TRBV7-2,CASSPRTWGGNEQFF,TGTGCCAGCAGCCCCCGCACATGGGGAGGCAATGAGCAGTTCTTC
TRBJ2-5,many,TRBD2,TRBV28,CASSSDSLTSGSGETQYF,TGTGCCAGCAGTTCGGACAGCCTGACTAGCGGGAGTGGAGAGACCCAGTACTTC
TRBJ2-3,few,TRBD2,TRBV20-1,CSARSEPRLAGVIPTDTQYF,TGCAGTGCTAGATCCGAACCTAGACTAGCGGGAGTCATCCCGACAGATACGCAGTATTTT
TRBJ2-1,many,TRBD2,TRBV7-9,CASSRTSSASVNEQFF,TGTGCCAGCAGTCGGACTAGCAGCGCGAGTGTTAATGAGCAGTTCTTC
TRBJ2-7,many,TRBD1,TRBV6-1,CASKTGTGTYEQYF,TGTGCCAGCAAAACCGGGACAGGGACCTACGAGCAGTACTTC
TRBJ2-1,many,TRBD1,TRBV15,CATSRSWDRDSYNEQFF,TGTGCCACCAGCAGATCATGGGACAGGGATAGCTACAATGAGCAGTTCTTC
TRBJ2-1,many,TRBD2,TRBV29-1,CSVDPSGSLLEQFF,TGCAGCGTTGATCCTAGCGGGAGTCTACTAGAGCAGTTCTTC
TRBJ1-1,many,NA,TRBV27,CASSLISRENEAFF,TGTGCCAGCAGTTTGATCTCCCGGGAAAACGAAGCTTTCTTT
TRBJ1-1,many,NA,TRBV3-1,CASSQVTGVGTEAFF,TGTGCCAGCAGCCAAGTCACGGGGGTAGGGACTGAAGCTTTCTTT
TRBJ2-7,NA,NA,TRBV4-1,CASSLVVWDEQYF,TGCGCCAGCAGCCTCGTTGTATGGGACGAGCAGTACTTC